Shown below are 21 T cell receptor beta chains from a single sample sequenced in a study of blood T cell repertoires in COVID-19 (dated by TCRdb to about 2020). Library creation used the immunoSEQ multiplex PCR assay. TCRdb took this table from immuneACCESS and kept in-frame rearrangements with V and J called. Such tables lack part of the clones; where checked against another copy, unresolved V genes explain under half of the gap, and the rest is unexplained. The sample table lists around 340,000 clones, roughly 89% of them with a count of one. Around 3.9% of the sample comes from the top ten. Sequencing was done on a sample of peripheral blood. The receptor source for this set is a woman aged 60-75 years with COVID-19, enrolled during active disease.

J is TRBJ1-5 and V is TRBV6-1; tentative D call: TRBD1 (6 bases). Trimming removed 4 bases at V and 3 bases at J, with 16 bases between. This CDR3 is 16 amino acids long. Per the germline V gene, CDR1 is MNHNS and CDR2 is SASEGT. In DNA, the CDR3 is TGTGCCAGCAGTGCTGGGGACACAAGTTACAATCAGCCCCAGCATTTT. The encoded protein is CASSAGDTSYNQPQHF.

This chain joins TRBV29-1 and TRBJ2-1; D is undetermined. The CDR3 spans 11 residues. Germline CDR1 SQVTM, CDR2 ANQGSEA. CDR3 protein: CTTNALNEQFF. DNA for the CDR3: TGCACCACGAACGCGCTCAATGAGCAGTTCTTC.

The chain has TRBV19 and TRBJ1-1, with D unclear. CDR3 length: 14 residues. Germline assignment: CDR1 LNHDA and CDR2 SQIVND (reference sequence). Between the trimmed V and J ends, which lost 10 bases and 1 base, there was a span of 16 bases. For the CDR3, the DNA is TGTGCCACCGCGGCCCGCCCAAAGAACACTGAAGCTTTCTTT. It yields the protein CATAARPKNTEAFF.

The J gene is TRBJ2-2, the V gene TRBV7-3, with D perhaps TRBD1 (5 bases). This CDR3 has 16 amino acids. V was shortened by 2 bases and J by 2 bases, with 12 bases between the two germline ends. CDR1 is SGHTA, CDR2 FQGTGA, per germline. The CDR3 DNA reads TGTGCCAGCAGCTTAGGCAGGGCTGCTAACACCGGGGAGCTGTTTTTT. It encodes CASSLGRAANTGELFF. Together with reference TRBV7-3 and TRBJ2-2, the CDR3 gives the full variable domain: GAGVSQTPSNKVTEKGKYVELRCDPISGHTALYWYRQSLGQGPEFLIYFQGTGAADDSGLPNDRFFAVRPEGSVSTLKIQRTERGDSAVYLCASSLGRAANTGELFFGEGSRLTVL.

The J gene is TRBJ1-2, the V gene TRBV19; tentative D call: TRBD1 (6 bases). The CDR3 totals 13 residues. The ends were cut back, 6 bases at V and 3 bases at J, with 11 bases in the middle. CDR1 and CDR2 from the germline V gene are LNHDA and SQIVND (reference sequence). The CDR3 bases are TGTGCCAGTAGCAGACAGGACTACTATGGCTACACCTTC. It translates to CASSRQDYYGYTF.

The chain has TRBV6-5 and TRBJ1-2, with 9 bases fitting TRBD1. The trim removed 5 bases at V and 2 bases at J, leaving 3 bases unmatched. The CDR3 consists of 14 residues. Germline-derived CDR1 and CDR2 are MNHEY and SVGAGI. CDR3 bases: TGTGCCAGCAGTAGGGGGACAGGGAACTATGGCTACACCTTC. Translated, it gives CASSRGTGNYGYTF.

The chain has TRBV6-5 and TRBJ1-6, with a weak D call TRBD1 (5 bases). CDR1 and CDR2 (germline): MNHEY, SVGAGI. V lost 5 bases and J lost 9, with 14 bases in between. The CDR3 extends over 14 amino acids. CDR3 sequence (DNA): TGTGCCAGCAGTCCCAGGGCGTGGGGTTCACCCCTCCACTTT. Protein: CASSPRAWGSPLHF.

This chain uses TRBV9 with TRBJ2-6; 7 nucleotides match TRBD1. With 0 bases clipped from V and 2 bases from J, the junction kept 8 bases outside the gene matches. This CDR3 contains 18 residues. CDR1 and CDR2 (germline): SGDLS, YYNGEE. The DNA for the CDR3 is TGTGCCAGCAGCGTAGCGGCAGGGGGTTTTGCTGGGGCCAACGTCCTGACTTTC. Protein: CASSVAAGGFAGANVLTF. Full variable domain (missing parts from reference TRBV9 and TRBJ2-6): DSGVTQTPKHLITATGQRVTLRCSPRSGDLSVYWYQQSLDQGLQFLIQYYNGEERAKGNILERFSAQQFPDLHSELNLSSLELGDSALYFCASSVAAGGFAGANVLTFGAGSRLTVL.

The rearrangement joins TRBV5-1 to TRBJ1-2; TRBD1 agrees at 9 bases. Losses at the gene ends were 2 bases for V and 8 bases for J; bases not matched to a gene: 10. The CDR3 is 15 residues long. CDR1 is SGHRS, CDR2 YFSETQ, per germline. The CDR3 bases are TGCGCCAGCAGCTTTCCGGGACAGGGAAGTGTAGGCTACACCTTC. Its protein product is CASSFPGQGSVGYTF.

As DNA, the CDR3 is TGTGCCAGCAGTTTAGGACTGACGAACACTGAAGCTTTCTTT. Amino acids: CASSLGLTNTEAFF. The chain links TRBV2 to TRBJ1-1, with D uncertain. Looked up from germline, CDR1 is SNHLY and CDR2 is FYNNEI. The CDR3 consists of 14 residues. V was trimmed by 5 bases and J by 1 base, leaving 11 bases between them.

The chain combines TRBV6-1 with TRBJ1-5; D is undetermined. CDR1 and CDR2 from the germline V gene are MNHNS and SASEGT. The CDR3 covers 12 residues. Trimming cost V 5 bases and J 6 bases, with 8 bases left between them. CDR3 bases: TGTGCCAGCAGTTATGCGGGTCAGCCCCAGCATTTT. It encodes CASSYAGQPQHF.

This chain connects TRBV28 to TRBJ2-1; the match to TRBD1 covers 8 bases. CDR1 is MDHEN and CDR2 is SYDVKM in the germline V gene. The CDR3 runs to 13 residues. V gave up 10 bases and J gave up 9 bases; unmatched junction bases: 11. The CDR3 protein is CAIPDRDTSEQFF. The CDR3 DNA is TGTGCCATCCCGGACAGGGATACAAGTGAGCAGTTCTTC.

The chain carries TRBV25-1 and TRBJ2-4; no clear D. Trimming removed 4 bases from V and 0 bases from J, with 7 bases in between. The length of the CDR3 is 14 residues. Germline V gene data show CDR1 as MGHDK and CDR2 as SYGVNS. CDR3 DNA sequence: TGTGCCAGCAGTGCCAGTCTAGCCAAAAACATTCAGTACTTC. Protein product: CASSASLAKNIQYF.

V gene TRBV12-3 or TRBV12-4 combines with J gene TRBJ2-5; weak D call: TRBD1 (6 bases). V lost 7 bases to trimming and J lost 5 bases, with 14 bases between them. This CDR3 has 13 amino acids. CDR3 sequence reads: CASKKQGWETQYF. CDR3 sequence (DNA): TGTGCCAGCAAAAAACAGGGTTGGGAGACCCAGTACTTC.

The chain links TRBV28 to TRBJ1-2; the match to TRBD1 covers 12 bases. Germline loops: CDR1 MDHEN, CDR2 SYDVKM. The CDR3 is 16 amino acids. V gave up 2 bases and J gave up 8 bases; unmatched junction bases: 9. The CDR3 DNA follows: TGTGCCAGCAGTTTAGGAGGGACAGGGGGCGCAAGGGGCTACACCTTC. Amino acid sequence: CASSLGGTGGARGYTF.

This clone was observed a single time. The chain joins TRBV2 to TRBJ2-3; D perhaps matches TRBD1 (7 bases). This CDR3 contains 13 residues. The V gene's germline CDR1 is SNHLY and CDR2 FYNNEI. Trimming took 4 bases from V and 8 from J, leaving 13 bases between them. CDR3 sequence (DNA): TGTGCCAGCAGTGGACAGGGACTCGTTACGCAGTATTTT. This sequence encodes CASSGQGLVTQYF.

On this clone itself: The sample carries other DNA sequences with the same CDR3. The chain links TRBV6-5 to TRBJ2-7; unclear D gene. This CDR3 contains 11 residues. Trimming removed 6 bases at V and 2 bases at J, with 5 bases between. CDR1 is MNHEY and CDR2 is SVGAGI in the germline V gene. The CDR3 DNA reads TGTGCCAGCAGCTTTGCCTACGAGCAGTACTTC. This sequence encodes CASSFAYEQYF.

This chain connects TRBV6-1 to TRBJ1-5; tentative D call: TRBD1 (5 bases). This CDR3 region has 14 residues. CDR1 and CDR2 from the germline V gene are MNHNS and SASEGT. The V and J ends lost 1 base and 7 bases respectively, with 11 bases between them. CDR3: CASSEVGGGQPQHF. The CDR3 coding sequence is TGTGCCAGCAGTGAAGTCGGGGGTGGGCAGCCCCAGCATTTT.

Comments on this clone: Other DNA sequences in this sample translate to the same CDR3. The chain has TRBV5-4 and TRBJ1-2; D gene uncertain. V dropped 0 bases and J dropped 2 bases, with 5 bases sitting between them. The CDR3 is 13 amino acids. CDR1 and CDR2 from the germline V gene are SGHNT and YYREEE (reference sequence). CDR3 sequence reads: CASSLDRNYGYTF. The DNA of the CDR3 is TGTGCCAGCAGCTTGGACAGAAACTATGGCTACACCTTC. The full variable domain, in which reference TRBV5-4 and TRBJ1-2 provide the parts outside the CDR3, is ETGVTQSPTHLIKTRGQQVTLRCSSQSGHNTVSWYQQALGQGPQFIFQYYREEENGRGNFPPRFSGLQFPNYSSELNVNALELDDSALYLCASSLDRNYGYTFGSGTRLTVV.

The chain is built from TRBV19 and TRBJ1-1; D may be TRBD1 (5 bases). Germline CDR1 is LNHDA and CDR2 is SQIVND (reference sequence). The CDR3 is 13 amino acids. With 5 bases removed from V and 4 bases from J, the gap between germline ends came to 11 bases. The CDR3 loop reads CASSAGEGTEAFF. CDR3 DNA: TGTGCCAGTAGTGCGGGGGAGGGCACTGAAGCTTTCTTT.

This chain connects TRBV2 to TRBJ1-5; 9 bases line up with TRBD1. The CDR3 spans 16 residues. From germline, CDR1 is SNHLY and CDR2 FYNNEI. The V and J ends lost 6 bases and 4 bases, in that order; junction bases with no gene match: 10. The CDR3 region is CASSLGRTGVNQPQHF. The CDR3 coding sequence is TGTGCCAGCAGCCTTGGGCGGACAGGGGTTAATCAGCCCCAGCATTTT.